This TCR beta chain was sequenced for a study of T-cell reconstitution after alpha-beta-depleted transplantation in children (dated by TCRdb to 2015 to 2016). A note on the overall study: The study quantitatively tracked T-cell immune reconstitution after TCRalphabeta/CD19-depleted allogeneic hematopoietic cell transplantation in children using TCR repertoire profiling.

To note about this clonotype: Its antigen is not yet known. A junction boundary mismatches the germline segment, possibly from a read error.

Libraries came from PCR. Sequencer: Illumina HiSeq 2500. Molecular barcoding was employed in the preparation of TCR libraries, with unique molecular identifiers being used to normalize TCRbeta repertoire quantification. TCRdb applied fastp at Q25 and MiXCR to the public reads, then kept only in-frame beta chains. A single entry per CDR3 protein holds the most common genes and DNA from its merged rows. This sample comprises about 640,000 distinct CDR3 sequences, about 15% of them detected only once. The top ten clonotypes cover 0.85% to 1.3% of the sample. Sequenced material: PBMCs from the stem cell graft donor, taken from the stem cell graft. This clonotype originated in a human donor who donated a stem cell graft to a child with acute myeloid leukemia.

The bases read TGTGCCAGCAGCTCGAACTTTGCCACACCCGAACAGGCCCTTTTT. This is translated as CASSSNFATPEQALF. The chain is made from TRBV7-2 and TRBJ1-1; the D gene is perhaps TRBD1, on 5 matching bases. CDR1 and CDR2 are drawn from the germline V gene: SGHTA, FQGNSA. The cysteine opens and the phenylalanine closes a CDR3 of 15 amino acids. This entry keeps only the CDR3 DNA: 45 bases, framed from base 1. Here the CDR3 is joined to the reference TRBV7-2 and TRBJ1-1 genes, and the full variable domain is: GAGVSQSPSNKVTEKGKDVELRCDPISGHTALYWYRQSLGQGLEFLIYFQGNSAPDKSGLPSDRFSAERTGGSVSTLTIQRTQQEDSAVYLCASSSNFATPEQALFGQGTRLTVV.